The 10 T cell receptor beta chains below were found in one sample sequenced in a study of PD-L1 blockade in urothelial cancer. TCRdb's copy holds only in-frame clones and misses some; the assay was immunoSEQ multiplex PCR. The data hold approximately 120,000 clones, with roughly 82% observed a single time. Time point specified: peripheral blood 6 weeks after treatment start. The starting material was PBMCs, obtained around atezolizumab (anti-PD-L1) treatment. These receptors came from a man aged 50-60 years with urothelial cancer.

The rearrangement links TRBV19 to TRBJ1-5, with a possible D match to TRBD1 (6 bases). Trimming removed 5 bases at V and 4 bases at J, with 15 bases between. CDR1 is LNHDA and CDR2 is SQIVND in the germline V gene (reference sequence). This CDR3 region has 15 residues. CDR3 loop: CASSPEQGWNQPQHF. CDR3 bases: TGTGCCAGTAGTCCCGAACAGGGATGGAATCAGCCCCAGCATTTT.

V usage is TRBV19 and J usage is TRBJ1-1; TRBD1 aligns across 9 bases. Germline CDR1 is LNHDA and CDR2 is SQIVND (reference sequence). V was clipped by 6 bases and J by 6 bases; unmatched bases: 11. The CDR3 sequence is 15 residues long. Here the CDR3 DNA reads TGTGCCAGTAGGGGGACAGGGCTTCTCAGCGCTGAAGCTTTCTTT. Translating gives CASRGTGLLSAEAFF. The full variable domain, rest sourced from reference TRBV19 and TRBJ1-1, is DGGITQSPKYLFRKEGQNVTLSCEQNLNHDAMYWYRQDPGQGLRLIYYSQIVNDFQKGDIAEGYSVSREKKESFPLTVTSAQKNPTAFYLCASRGTGLLSAEAFFGQGTRLTVV.

The chain has TRBV2 and TRBJ2-7; possible D gene TRBD2, 6 bases. The CDR3 covers 17 residues. CDR1 and CDR2 from the germline V gene are SNHLY and FYNNEI. V dropped 7 bases and J dropped 0 bases, with 22 bases sitting between them. The CDR3 sequence: CASTPWGSSGSSYEQYF. In DNA, the CDR3 is TGTGCCAGCACCCCCTGGGGGAGTAGCGGCAGCTCCTACGAGCAGTACTTC.

The V call is TRBV27, the J call TRBJ2-1; TRBD2 agrees at 13 bases. The CDR3 is 15 residues long. The trim removed 4 bases at V and 10 bases at J, leaving 7 bases unmatched. CDR1 MNHEY and CDR2 SMNVEV come from the germline V gene (reference sequence). CDR3 loop: CASSSLAGGVWEQFF. CDR3 nucleotides: TGTGCCAGCAGTTCACTAGCGGGGGGGGTTTGGGAGCAGTTCTTC.

J is TRBJ2-5 and V is TRBV14, with TRBD2 identical over 11 bases. The CDR3 contains 13 residues. CDR1 SGHDN and CDR2 FVKESK come from the germline V gene. V shed 6 bases and J 7 bases; nucleotides not matched to a gene: 4. The CDR3 bases are TGTGCCAGCAGTACTAGCGGGGGCCCGACCCAGTACTTC. Translation gives CASSTSGGPTQYF.

V usage is TRBV21-1 and J usage is TRBJ2-5; the listed D gene, TRBD2, was not tested against the DNA. TRBV21-1 constitutes a pseudogene. The CDR3 has 16 amino acids. CDR3 amino acids: CASSKVGERKNKTQYF. The CDR3, as DNA: TGTGCCAGCAGCAAAGTTGGGGAGAGGAAGAATAAGACCCAGTACTTC.

This clone was recorded only once. The chain employs TRBV7-9 and TRBJ1-2; perhaps TRBD1 as D (5 bases). CDR1 and CDR2 (germline): SEHNR, FQNEAQ (reference sequence). The CDR3 has 14 amino acids. V dropped 0 bases and J dropped 7 bases, with 12 bases sitting between them. The CDR3, as DNA: TGTGCCAGCAGCTTAGCGGAGGGGATCTTTGGCTACACCTTC. This translates into CASSLAEGIFGYTF. Combining the CDR3 with reference TRBV7-9 and TRBJ1-2 gives the whole variable domain DTGVSQNPRHKITKRGQNVTFRCDPISEHNRLYWYRQTLGQGPEFLTYFQNEAQLEKSRLLSDRFSAERPKGSFSTLEIQRTEQGDSAMYLCASSLAEGIFGYTFGSGTRLTVV.

DNA of the CDR3: TGTGCCAGTAGCGGGAGCTCCTACGAGCAGTACTTC. Translation: CASSGSSYEQYF. This chain links TRBV2 with TRBJ2-7; 9 bases map to TRBD2. This CDR3 has 12 residues. Germline V gene data show CDR1 as SNHLY and CDR2 as FYNNEI. V lost 9 bases, J lost 0 bases, and 0 bases stayed unmatched.

V is TRBV7-9 and J is TRBJ2-3, with TRBD2 matching 11 bases. The trim removed 6 bases at V and 0 bases at J, leaving 2 bases unmatched. In germline, CDR1 is SEHNR, CDR2 FQNEAQ (reference sequence). This CDR3 comprises 15 residues. CDR3 sequence: CASSRTSGSTDTQYF. The CDR3, as DNA: TGTGCCAGCAGTAGGACTAGCGGGAGCACAGATACGCAGTATTTT.

This chain connects TRBV9 to TRBJ1-6, with D possibly being TRBD1 (5 bases). Germline V gene lookup returns CDR1 SGDLS and CDR2 YYNGEE. The CDR3 spans 16 residues. V lost 0 bases and J lost 0, with 7 bases in between. CDR3 DNA: TGTGCCAGCAGCGTAGCGGACACCTCCTATAATTCACCCCTCCACTTT. This sequence encodes CASSVADTSYNSPLHF.